The clone carrying this T cell receptor (beta chain) has a handful of counts. Trimming removed 7 bases from V and 1 base from J; junction bases left unmatched: 3. Germline lookup yields CDR1 SNHLY and CDR2 FYNNEI. CDR3 length: 13 residues. The data stem from a study of blood T cell repertoires in COVID-19. Sequencing used immunoSEQ multiplex PCR; TCRdb keeps in-frame clones, though not all of them. Here the sample spans approximately 340,000 clones, about four fifths being singletons. The sequenced sample was peripheral blood. The receptor comes from a man aged 25 to 40 with active or convalescent COVID-19. The genes are TRBV2 and TRBJ1-1; the match to TRBD1 covers 7 bases. CDR3 DNA sequence: TGTGCCAGCAAGAGGACAGGGAACACTGAAGCTTTCTTT. It encodes CASKRTGNTEAFF.